This T cell receptor (beta chain) was identified during a study of shared clonotypes between healthy human individuals. Method: immunoSEQ multiplex PCR; TCRdb's copy keeps in-frame clones and lacks some. Of some 2,000,000 clones detected, around 95% appear once; the ten largest clones hold 0.13%. Concerning this clone: Other DNA sequences of this sample code for an identical CDR3.

The CDR3 length is 13 residues. Germline lookup yields CDR1 SGHRS and CDR2 YFSETQ. V was cut by 2 bases and J by 0 bases, with 5 bases left in between. Input material: naive CD4+ T cells sorted from blood. Subset noted: CD45RA+ positively selected. The TCR sequence derives from a man aged 18 to 29 in good health. The chain has TRBV5-1 and TRBJ2-5; possibly TRBD2 for D (5 bases). This CDR3 is CASSFGNQETQYF. Here the CDR3 DNA reads TGCGCCAGCAGCTTCGGGAACCAAGAGACCCAGTACTTC.